This entry lists 18 T cell receptor beta chains sequenced from one sample in a study of sequential checkpoint blockade in melanoma. The sample's treatment: randomized to nivolumab then ipilimumab (arm A) or the reverse (arm B). Assay used: immunoSEQ multiplex PCR; TCRdb lists only in-frame clones, some missing. The repertoire holds about 450 clones, with 20% to 30% as singletons. The material sequenced was tumor tissue (inferred from file names), taken from a patient given nivolumab and ipilimumab in sequence. These receptors all stem from a human donor with melanoma.

The chain carries TRBV29-1 and TRBJ2-1; TRBD1 agrees at 7 bases. Germline CDR1 and CDR2: SQVTM and ANQGSEA. There are 15 residues in the CDR3. With V trimmed by 8 bases and J by 3 bases, 13 bases remained unmatched. CDR3 in DNA: TGCAGCACCTACGCCGGGACAGCGCACTACAATGAGCAGTTCTTC. Translating gives CSTYAGTAHYNEQFF.

The chain recombines TRBV11-3 with TRBJ1-2; perhaps TRBD1 as D (6 bases). CDR3 length: 14 amino acids. The germline V gene has CDR1 SGHNT and CDR2 YENEEA. Trimming took off 5 bases at V and 0 bases at J, with 10 bases between the two ends. The CDR3 nucleotides are TGTGCCAGCAGCCTAACAGGGACTAACTATGGCTACACCTTC. Translated: CASSLTGTNYGYTF.

The chain carries TRBV11-3 and TRBJ2-3; D is uncertain. In germline, CDR1 is SGHNT, CDR2 YENEEA. Trimming shortened V by 2 bases and J by 3 bases, and 9 bases separated the two germline ends. The CDR3 covers 14 residues. Written as DNA, the CDR3 is TGTGCCAGCAGCTTAAAGGTGTTGACAGATACGCAGTATTTT. This gives the protein CASSLKVLTDTQYF.

This chain joins TRBV7-4 and TRBJ1-4; no clear D gene. CDR3 size: 13 residues. Trimming cost V 5 bases and J 7 bases, with 11 bases left between them. Per the germline V gene, CDR1 is SGHVT and CDR2 is SQSDAQ. CDR3 protein: CASSRMKFEKLFF. The CDR3 coding sequence is TGTGCCAGCAGCCGAATGAAGTTTGAAAAACTGTTTTTT. The complete variable domain, with remaining parts taken from reference TRBV7-4 and TRBJ1-4, reads GAGVSQSPRYKVAKRGRDVALRCDSISGHVTLYWYRQTLGQGSEVLTYSQSDAQRDKSGRPSGRFSAERPERSVSTLKIQRTEQGDSAVYLCASSRMKFEKLFFGSGTQLSVL.

V is TRBV18 and J is TRBJ2-4, with D possibly called TRBD1 or TRBD2 (5 bases each). Trimming took off 3 bases at V and 1 base at J, with 19 bases between the two ends. CDR3 size: 18 residues. Germline V gene sequence: CDR1 KGHSH, CDR2 LQKENI. In DNA form, the CDR3 reads TGTGCCAGCTCACCCGAAGGGACGGCCGTCTATGCCAAAAACATTCAGTACTTC. This sequence encodes CASSPEGTAVYAKNIQYF.

This clone was seen only a few times. The rearrangement uses TRBV28 and TRBJ1-2; 10 bases match TRBD1. From germline, CDR1 is MDHEN and CDR2 SYDVKM. CDR3 length: 14 residues. V shed 6 bases, J shed 8 bases, and the junction held 9 bases outside the gene matches. The CDR3: CASRFPGTGVGYTF. The CDR3 DNA follows: TGTGCCAGCAGATTTCCCGGGACAGGGGTCGGCTACACCTTC.

The V gene is TRBV11-3, the J gene TRBJ2-5, with 11 positions matching TRBD2. This CDR3 has 16 residues. Germline lookup yields CDR1 SGHNT and CDR2 YENEEA. Trimming took 3 bases from V and 5 from J; bases not matched to a gene: 8. CDR3 residues: CASSLEVAGGRETQYF. CDR3 DNA sequence: TGTGCCAGCAGCTTGGAGGTAGCGGGAGGGAGGGAGACCCAGTACTTC.

This clone occurred a few times. This chain links TRBV19 with TRBJ2-2; D gene unclear. Trimming removed 3 bases at V and 5 bases at J, with 7 bases between. The CDR3 totals 13 residues. Looked up from germline, CDR1 is LNHDA and CDR2 is SQIVND (reference sequence). The DNA for the CDR3 is TGTGCCAGTAGTATGCAAGGAACCGGGGAGCTGTTTTTT. As protein: CASSMQGTGELFF.

This clone has a single count. The CDR3 bases are TGTGCCAGCTCACCAGCCGGGGGAGTCTCGGGGGAGACCCAGTACTTC. It encodes CASSPAGGVSGETQYF. The gene calls are TRBV18 and TRBJ2-5; the D gene is possibly TRBD2 (6 bases). This CDR3 spans 16 amino acids. Germline V gives CDR1 KGHSH, CDR2 LQKENI. Between the trimmed V and J ends, which lost 2 bases and 5 bases, there was a span of 18 bases.

This clone was found a few times. V and J are TRBV9 and TRBJ2-1; no firm D call. The CDR3 consists of 12 residues. Germline-derived CDR1 and CDR2 are SGDLS and YYNGEE. Trimming removed 3 bases from V and 7 bases from J, with 8 bases in between. CDR3 region: CASSEIGNEQFF. The CDR3 coding sequence is TGTGCCAGCAGCGAAATAGGAAATGAGCAGTTCTTC.

This clone was recorded a few times. This chain uses TRBV19 with TRBJ1-1; the match to TRBD1 covers 7 bases. After removal of 5 bases from V and 5 bases from J, the junction contained 11 bases not matched to a gene. CDR3 length equals 15 residues. Per germline, CDR1 LNHDA and CDR2 SQIVND (reference sequence). CDR3 region: CASSPWAGGRTEAFF. The CDR3 region has the DNA TGTGCCAGTAGTCCCTGGGCAGGGGGAAGAACTGAAGCTTTCTTT.

The chain is built from TRBV29-1 and TRBJ2-3; 10 bases match TRBD1. J lost 4 bases, V lost 4 bases, and 2 bases had no gene match. Looked up from germline, CDR1 is SQVTM and CDR2 is ANQGSEA. The CDR3 totals 13 residues. Here the CDR3 DNA reads TGCAGCGTTGCCGGGACAGGGGCAGATACGCAGTATTTT. Amino acid sequence: CSVAGTGADTQYF.

The sample holds a few counts of this clone. The genes are TRBV1 and TRBJ2-7; the tabulated D call, TRBD2, remains unverified against the DNA. TRBV1 is a pseudogene. The CDR3 spans 17 residues. This CDR3 reads CASSQDYERVGSHEQYF. The CDR3 DNA sequence: TGCGCCAGCAGCCAAGATTACGAGAGGGTGGGTAGCCACGAGCAGTACTTC.

This clone has a single count. The rearrangement joins TRBV14 to TRBJ2-7, with 10 bases matching TRBD2. The V segment lost 4 bases and the J segment 3 bases; nucleotides outside the gene matches: 3. The CDR3 totals 14 residues. Germline V CDR1 and CDR2: SGHDN, FVKESK. CDR3 region: CASSRVAGGYEQYF. CDR3 DNA sequence: TGTGCCAGCAGCCGGGTAGCGGGAGGCTACGAGCAGTACTTC.

This clone has a handful of counts. V gene TRBV6-8 combines with J gene TRBJ1-5, with D tentatively TRBD1 (6 bases). The germline V and J ends were trimmed by 2 bases and 5 bases, with 13 bases remaining between them. The CDR3 runs 15 residues. Germline V gene data show CDR1 as MNHGY and CDR2 as SAAAGT. CDR3 amino acids: CASSYTTGMDQPQHF. CDR3 nucleotides: TGTGCCAGCAGTTACACTACAGGGATGGATCAGCCCCAGCATTTT.

This chain links TRBV18 with TRBJ2-5, with 7 nucleotides matching TRBD2. This CDR3 comprises 15 residues. With 1 base clipped from V and 4 bases from J, the junction kept 6 bases outside the gene matches. Germline V gene data show CDR1 as KGHSH and CDR2 as LQKENI. CDR3 bases: TGTGCCAGCTCACCACGCGCTAGCGGTCCAGAGACCCAGTACTTC. Encoded protein: CASSPRASGPETQYF.

V usage is TRBV5-1 and J usage is TRBJ1-4; 12 bases match TRBD1. V gave up 2 bases and J gave up 7 bases; unmatched junction bases: 6. CDR3 size: 16 residues. Germline values: CDR1 SGHRS, CDR2 YFSETQ. The CDR3 DNA sequence: TGCGCCAGCAGCTTCCGGGGACAGGGGGCTGGTGAAAAACTGTTTTTT. Residues: CASSFRGQGAGEKLFF.

This clone has just a few counts. This chain connects TRBV18 to TRBJ1-2, with D possibly TRBD1 on 6 matching bases. The germline CDR1 and CDR2 sequences are KGHSH and LQKENI. Trimming left V 4 bases short and J 8 bases short, with 14 bases between. The CDR3 has 13 residues. The CDR3 DNA follows: TGTGCCAGCTCACTCAAGGGGGGGGTCGGCTACACCTTC. Its protein is CASSLKGGVGYTF.